This T cell receptor beta chain was obtained from a study of blood T cell repertoires in COVID-19. The wider study: Samples of COVID-19 (acute and convalescent) were obtained from the United States, Italy and Spain. From T cells, B-cell-depleted T cells, or PBMCs came the material, which was cDNA or gDNA.

The CDR3 sequence is 17 residues long. The germline V gene encodes CDR1 LGHNA and CDR2 YNFKEQ. V was pared by 2 bases and J by 1 base, with 14 bases between. Original handling: Reference gene primer amplification gave nucleated cell count estimates. This table comes from immunoSEQ multiplex PCR, and its TCRdb copy is limited to in-frame clones, with some not included. The D gene and trimming were derived from the DNA, and the V and J assignments and clone size from that table. This table holds some 150,000 clones, around 85% found once. The sequenced material came from peripheral blood. The TCR was taken from a woman aged 55-69 years with acute or convalescent COVID-19. The chain employs TRBV4-2 and TRBJ2-2; D is perhaps TRBD2 (7 bases). DNA for the CDR3: TGTGCCAGCAGCCAACGTAAGGGGGGGATGAACACCGGGGAGCTGTTTTTT. It specifies CASSQRKGGMNTGELFF.